A selection of T cell receptor beta chains follows, all from one sample in a study of blood T cell repertoires in COVID-19. Produced via immunoSEQ multiplex PCR; TCRdb's table is partial and in-frame only. Among 75,000 to 90,000 clones, more than 85% were seen once, and the ten largest hold around 7.3%. The sample was peripheral blood. The receptors derive from an elderly man with active or convalescent COVID-19. CDR3s include the opening cysteine and the closing phenylalanine or tryptophan. The D gene is left open where the match is weak. Size values are once, few and many counts, or a class for expanded clones, and some rows have none.

D gene,V gene,clone size,J gene,CDR3 protein,CDR3 DNA
TRBD2,TRBV5-1,.,TRBJ2-1,CASSLPTSGSSDEQFF,TGCGCCAGCAGCTTGCCGACTAGCGGGAGTAGTGATGAGCAGTTCTTC
.,TRBV3-1/TRBV3-2,.,TRBJ1-3,CAPQTELTGNTIYF,TGTGCCCCCCAGACTGAACTAACTGGAAACACCATATATTTT
.,TRBV25-1,.,TRBJ2-3,CASSPHTGTDTQYF,TGTGCCAGCAGTCCCCACACCGGCACAGATACGCAGTATTTT
.,TRBV11-3,.,TRBJ2-5,CASSLRRVRWETQYF,TGTGCCAGCAGCTTGCGGCGGGTACGGTGGGAGACCCAGTACTTC
.,TRBV24-1,.,TRBJ2-2,CATTPTAYTGELFF,TGTGCCACCACCCCCACCGCGTACACCGGGGAGCTGTTTTTT
TRBD1,TRBV28,.,TRBJ1-6,CASSLGQGFKVYNSPLHF,TGTGCCAGCAGTTTGGGACAGGGATTTAAGGTCTATAATTCACCCCTCCACTTT
.,TRBV19,.,TRBJ1-5,CASNLQGGSNQPQHF,TGTGCCAGTAACCTACAGGGTGGTAGCAATCAGCCCCAGCATTTT
.,TRBV5-6,.,TRBJ1-1,CASSLVVGELNTEAFF,TGTGCCAGCAGCTTGGTTGTGGGAGAATTGAACACTGAAGCTTTCTTT
TRBD1,TRBV9,.,TRBJ1-6,CASSVGHGQGSNNSPLHF,TGTGCCAGCAGCGTAGGACACGGACAGGGTAGTAATAATTCACCCCTCCACTTT
TRBD1,TRBV27,.,TRBJ2-3,CASSLGRGLQPDTQYF,TGTGCCAGCAGTTTAGGCAGGGGGCTCCAACCAGATACGCAGTATTTT
TRBD1,TRBV13,.,TRBJ1-2,CASSSRQGSGYGYTF,TGTGCCAGCAGCTCCCGACAGGGTTCCGGATATGGCTACACCTTC
.,TRBV10-2,few,TRBJ1-1,CASSLRGNAEAFF,TGCGCCAGCAGTTTGAGGGGGAACGCTGAAGCTTTCTTT
TRBD1,TRBV19,few,TRBJ1-5,CASSAQGAGGQPQHF,TGTGCCAGTAGTGCGCAGGGGGCTGGGGGTCAGCCCCAGCATTTT
TRBD1,TRBV19,few,TRBJ1-5,CASSTYRGLNQPQHF,TGTGCCAGTAGTACCTACAGGGGACTCAATCAGCCCCAGCATTTT
.,TRBV2,.,TRBJ1-5,CASSEDAAAQPQHF,TGTGCCAGCAGTGAAGACGCGGCGGCTCAGCCCCAGCATTTT
.,TRBV30,.,TRBJ1-2,CAWMGGYGYTF,TGTGCCTGGATGGGAGGGTATGGCTACACCTTC
TRBD1,TRBV6-5,few,TRBJ1-5,CASSSTGQGQPQHF,TGTGCCAGCAGTTCGACAGGGCAGGGTCAGCCCCAGCATTTT
TRBD2,TRBV24-1,.,TRBJ2-1,CATSDSSGGRYNEQFF,TGTGCCACCAGTGACTCAAGCGGGGGGCGATACAATGAGCAGTTCTTC
TRBD2,TRBV5-4,.,TRBJ2-2,CASSLFGAGTGELFF,TGTGCCAGCAGCTTATTTGGAGCGGGGACCGGGGAGCTGTTTTTT
TRBD1,TRBV11-3,.,TRBJ1-6,CASSLTGKSSYNSPLHF,TGTGCCAGCAGCTTGACAGGGAAAAGCTCCTATAATTCACCCCTCCACTTT
TRBD2,TRBV7-8,.,TRBJ2-1,CASSLRVAGGRNEQFF,TGTGCCAGCAGCCTCCGGGTAGCGGGGGGGCGAAATGAGCAGTTCTTC
.,TRBV7-2,.,TRBJ1-5,CASNKNSNQPQHF,TGTGCCAGCAACAAGAATAGCAATCAGCCCCAGCATTTT
.,TRBV6-5,.,TRBJ1-2,CASSYYTGSYGYTF,TGTGCCAGCAGTTACTACACAGGGAGCTATGGCTACACCTTC
.,TRBV6-1,.,TRBJ1-2,CASSEGDFIYGYTF,TGTGCCAGCAGTGAGGGGGACTTTATATATGGCTACACCTTC
TRBD1,TRBV13,.,TRBJ1-1,CASSEEGQGIGTEAFF,TGTGCCAGCAGCGAGGAGGGACAGGGGATTGGTACTGAAGCTTTCTTT
TRBD1,TRBV12-3/TRBV12-4,few,TRBJ2-1,CASNRQGFEQFF,TGTGCCAGCAACCGACAGGGGTTTGAGCAGTTCTTC
TRBD1,TRBV23-1,.,TRBJ1-1,CASSHRDRGQTEAFF,TGCGCCAGCAGTCACCGTGACAGGGGACAGACTGAAGCTTTCTTT
TRBD2,TRBV19,.,TRBJ2-1,CASMRWEGRYNEQFF,TGTGCCAGTATGAGGTGGGAGGGCCGCTACAATGAGCAGTTCTTC
TRBD2,TRBV6-6,.,TRBJ2-1,CASSYPTSGGVEEQFF,TGTGCCAGCAGTTACCCGACTAGCGGGGGGGTGGAAGAGCAGTTCTTC
TRBD1,TRBV6-5,few,TRBJ1-5,CASSSGTDSNQPQHF,TGTGCCAGCAGTTCCGGGACAGATAGCAATCAGCCCCAGCATTTT
TRBD2,TRBV2,.,TRBJ2-1,CASISGRGGNEQFF,TGTGCCAGCATTAGCGGGAGGGGGGGCAATGAGCAGTTCTTC
TRBD2,TRBV19,.,TRBJ2-3,CASSIPSGLAGTDTQYF,TGTGCCAGTAGTATCCCCTCGGGACTAGCTGGAACAGATACGCAGTATTTT
TRBD1,TRBV14,.,TRBJ2-1,CASSPGTVYNEQFF,TGTGCCAGCAGCCCAGGGACAGTCTACAATGAGCAGTTCTTC
TRBD1,TRBV6-6,.,TRBJ1-6,CASIQGGSGSPLHF,TGTGCCAGCATCCAGGGGGGTAGTGGGTCACCCCTCCACTTT
.,TRBV7-9,.,TRBJ2-1,CASSPTGMGQFF,TGTGCCAGCAGCCCGACAGGAATGGGGCAGTTCTTC
TRBD1,TRBV5-1,.,TRBJ1-2,CASGQGPGPEGYTF,TGCGCCAGCGGACAGGGCCCTGGTCCGGAGGGCTACACCTTC